The clone carrying this T cell receptor beta chain was observed at least ten times. As it was prepared, the TCRbeta library received unique molecular identifiers. TCRdb itself ran the PCR reads through MiXCR, one entry per CDR3 protein. The repertoire holds 200,000 to 300,000 distinct CDR3 sequences, with around 12% as singletons. This sample was included in a study of T-cell reconstitution after alpha-beta-depleted transplantation in children. CDR3 size: 15 residues. V was trimmed by 3 bases and J by 0 bases, leaving 12 bases between them. Germline V gene sequence: CDR1 MDHEN, CDR2 SYDVKM. The sequencing here drew on PBMCs from the stem cell graft donor, taken from the stem cell graft. The receptor's source is a human donor who donated a stem cell graft to a child with acute lymphoblastic leukemia. The J gene is TRBJ2-7, the V gene TRBV28; D remains ambiguous. CDR3 DNA: TGTGCCAGCAGTTTTCGTGGAATTTACTCCTACGAGCAGTACTTC. It translates to CASSFRGIYSYEQYF. The whole variable domain, remainder taken from reference TRBV28 and TRBJ2-7, is DVKVTQSSRYLVKRTGEKVFLECVQDMDHENMFWYRQDPGLGLRLIYFSYDVKMKEKGDIPEGYSVSREKKERFSLILESASTNQTSMYLCASSFRGIYSYEQYFGPGTRLTVT.